Below are 2 T cell receptor beta chains sequenced from a single sample in a study of early T cells in non-severe SARS-CoV-2 infection. TCRdb passed the 5' RACE reads through MiXCR, listing each CDR3 protein once. The table records about 83,000 distinct CDR3 sequences, 9% to 15% of them present only once. Sequencing was done on a sample of whole blood. The source is an adult who was a healthcare worker with PCR-confirmed SARS-CoV-2 infection or an uninfected control (not recorded which).

This chain links TRBV19 with TRBJ2-1; D unclear. The V end lost 0 bases, the J end lost 15 bases, and 12 bases lay between the germline ends. The CDR3 has 12 amino acids. The germline gives CDR1 LNHDA, CDR2 SQIVND (reference sequence). CDR3 coding DNA: TGTGCCAGTAGTATAGAGGGGATAGGGTGGTTCTTC. Encoded protein: CASSIEGIGWFF.

The chain joins TRBV12-3 or TRBV12-4 to TRBJ2-7, with a possible D match to TRBD2 (5 bases). V was clipped by 10 bases and J by 2 bases, with 15 bases between them. The CDR3 has 13 amino acids. The CDR3 sequence: CAISAGGPYEQYF. The CDR3, as DNA: TGTGCCATCAGCGCGGGCGGACCCTACGAGCAGTACTTC.